This is a list of T cell receptor beta chains from one sample in a study of post-analysis software for immune sequencing data. From the PCR reads, TCRdb called clonotypes with MiXCR, one entry per CDR3 protein. The data contain approximately 400,000 distinct CDR3 sequences, approximately 33% of them seen just once; the ten biggest clones take up roughly 13%. The sequenced sample consisted of blood. The receptors shown here come from a girl between 10 and 17 years old with multiple sclerosis. CDR3s include the opening cysteine and the closing phenylalanine or tryptophan.

v_gene: TRBV4-2; CDR3aa: CASSQDVGAQETQYF
v_gene: TRBV4-3; CDR3aa: CASSLTRPDTQYF
v_gene: TRBV12-3/TRBV12-4; CDR3aa: CASSLTGLRGDAGELFF
v_gene: TRBV12-5; CDR3aa: CASGSRDSGDHYGYTF
v_gene: TRBV12-3/TRBV12-4; CDR3aa: CASSLDTWPLASWNEQYF
v_gene: TRBV13; CDR3aa: CASSPQGSHTEAFF
v_gene: TRBV7-9; CDR3aa: CASSPPSGPSTDTQYF
v_gene: TRBV5-8; CDR3aa: CASSLHSTDTQYF
v_gene: TRBV10-3; CDR3aa: CAISGQGSYEQYF
v_gene: TRBV18; CDR3aa: CASSPHRRGNEQYF
v_gene: TRBV5-1; CDR3aa: CASNVQQGGHNEQFF
v_gene: TRBV14; CDR3aa: CASNDRVWETQYF
v_gene: TRBV10-3; CDR3aa: CAISVEGAVTGELFF
v_gene: TRBV5-1; CDR3aa: CASNTGTSGGIYNEQFF
v_gene: TRBV10-3; CDR3aa: CAISESGFGTQYF
v_gene: TRBV20-1; CDR3aa: CSARDVERGIYEQYF
v_gene: TRBV5-6; CDR3aa: CASSGENYEQYF
v_gene: TRBV5-1; CDR3aa: CASSLTSGVNEQYF
v_gene: TRBV6-1; CDR3aa: CASKNRDRGTYEQYF
v_gene: TRBV18; CDR3aa: CASSTSAGANYGYTF
v_gene: TRBV29-1; CDR3aa: CSAGFDEQYF
v_gene: TRBV4-3; CDR3aa: CASSQALGLAGAGELFF
v_gene: TRBV25-1; CDR3aa: CAKVSGNTEAFF
v_gene: TRBV20-1; CDR3aa: CSARGIEGGYNEQFF
v_gene: TRBV29-1; CDR3aa: CSVNGPLRAPQETQYF
v_gene: TRBV11-2; CDR3aa: CASSLEGAGVRAFF
v_gene: TRBV7-3; CDR3aa: CASSPGNRGSTADTQYF
v_gene: TRBV29-1; CDR3aa: CSVEGAGGYEQYF
v_gene: TRBV11-2; CDR3aa: CASSSTSLRSQYF
v_gene: TRBV3-1; CDR3aa: CASSHLGRGNTEAFF
v_gene: TRBV4-2; CDR3aa: CASSQEWAYGYTF
v_gene: TRBV12-3/TRBV12-4; CDR3aa: CATFAGEKDSGANVLTF
v_gene: TRBV7-9; CDR3aa: CASSPDPGQGVYGYTF
v_gene: TRBV6-5; CDR3aa: CASSPIAGGHYEQYF
v_gene: TRBV9; CDR3aa: CASSVDWTGFKANYGYTF
v_gene: TRBV27; CDR3aa: CASSSGVVGEQYF